This T cell receptor (beta chain) comes out of a study of beta chain features in type 1 diabetes (dated by TCRdb to between 2018 and 2020). Context from the whole study: Patients and healthy donors did not differ in mean age, gender distribution, total cell number or subset yield. Across all samples, roughly 110,000,000 sorted cells were examined, and cell number per subset correlated strongly with RNA yield. In the study, TCRB repertoires of sorted circulating CD4+ T cell subsets from recently diagnosed type 1 diabetes patients were compared with those of matched healthy donors. Regulatory and stem cell-like memory subsets were obtained from only 8 patients and roughly eight healthy donors, while naive and central memory subsets were obtained from all 28 donors. The paper's findings and limits, for the study overall: The naive, central memory and regulatory TCRB repertoires appeared to resemble one another more closely among patients than among healthy donors. At VDJ recombination sites, type 1 diabetes patients had fewer insertions and more deleted nucleotides, which implies abnormalities in thymic rearrangement. Because small numbers of individuals were included in the HLA sub-analyses, any influence of HLA type on TCRB rearrangement was left unresolved. Type 1 diabetes patients showed a moderate but significant shortening of TCRB CDR3 length in all four CD4+ subsets. PCR might favor shorter templates, but patient and control samples were amplified and corrected together, so any skew would affect both groups equally. Sequencing cDNA rather than genomic DNA could over-represent highly expressing activated cells, although activation and CD3 levels did not differ between groups.

The entire isolated RNA was reverse transcribed using the High Capacity cDNA Reverse Transcription Kit, and thus expressed TCRB transcripts were sequenced. Naive, central memory and regulatory T cell samples underwent deep immunoSEQ sequencing, averaging roughly 3.5 million total reads per sample. After sorted cells were lysed in RLT buffer, RNA was extracted with DNase-treated RNeasy Micro or Mini kits, with the choice depending on cell number. To prevent cross-contamination, each cell subset was processed individually, whereas patient and healthy donor samples were processed jointly. The immunoSEQ multiplex PCR was used to amplify TCRB sequences from cDNA, generating 87-bp fragments that spanned the CDR3 region. Sequencing of the amplicons was performed on the Illumina HiSeq platform. Per the source publication's procedure: Synthetic template baselines were used to correct PCR bias computationally, reads within Hamming distance 2 were collapsed, and singletons that could not be merged were discarded. Reads were aligned to IMGT to assign V, D and J genes, CDR3 length, and insertions or deletions at six rearrangement sites. Clonotype counts were normalized to sorted cell number within each subset before computing true diversity and Gini coefficients with the tcR R package. The overlap coefficient, calculated on TCRB nucleotide sequences, was used to quantify repertoire sharing. Not all clones reach the TCRdb copy of this immuneACCESS table, which keeps in-frame sequences only. Checked studies attribute under half of the gap to unresolved V genes and leave the rest unexplained. V and J calls and clone size are those listed in that table; D and trimming were worked out from the DNA. Recorded for this sample are fewer than 200,000 clones; more than 10% of them occurred a single time. The ten most abundant clones make up around 0.63% of the sample.

The germline V and J ends show losses of 2 bases and 5 bases respectively, and no gene match explains 7 bases of the junction. The CDR3 has 15 amino acids, counting the end cysteine and phenylalanine. Only the CDR3 portion is preserved as DNA: 45 bases, with reading frame beginning at the first base. CDR1 is given as SGHNT and CDR2 as YYREEE, both from the germline V gene (reference sequence). From each donor, a single peripheral blood sample of roughly 0.11 L on average was drawn into heparinised tubes. A BD FACSAria II was used to sort naive, central memory, regulatory and stem cell-like memory CD4+ T cells with a panel that included CD45RO, CCR7, CD25, CD127, CD95 and CD27. Every sorted population had a purity above 95%. PBMCs were separated immediately by Lymphoprep density gradient centrifugation and were stained directly, without being cultured. So that batch effects would be minimized, each experiment stained and sorted samples in pairs, pairing one healthy donor with one patient.

The table lists this clone with a few counts. Its antigen is still unknown. Nothing much larger sits one base from this clone, and base qualities are not available. The sample was central memory CD4+ T cells from blood. The sequence links TRBV5-4 to TRBJ1-1, and 9 junctional nucleotides match TRBD1. The TCR sequence derives from a young woman in good health. The CDR3 sequence is CASSFGLDRGTEAFF. The bases are TGTGCCAGCAGCTTCGGTCTGGACAGGGGAACTGAAGCTTTCTTT.